These 29 T cell receptor beta chains came from one sample sequenced in a study of blood T cell repertoires in COVID-19. This table comes from immunoSEQ multiplex PCR, and its TCRdb copy is limited to in-frame clones, with some not included. The repertoire holds around 80,000 clones, with roughly 80% as singletons. Material: peripheral blood. Every receptor here comes from a woman of 80 years or more with acute or convalescent COVID-19.

This chain joins TRBV3-1 (or the pseudogene TRBV3-2) and TRBJ1-2; D is uncertain. The CDR3 loop spans 14 amino acids. In germline, CDR1 is LGHDT, CDR2 YNNKEL (reference sequence). The V end was cut by 4 bases, the J end by 1 base, with 10 bases between. The CDR3 loop reads CASSPDTFNYGYTF. The CDR3 DNA reads as TGTGCCAGCAGCCCTGACACTTTTAACTATGGCTACACCTTC.

The gene calls are TRBV2 and TRBJ2-7, with no clear D. Per the germline V gene, CDR1 is SNHLY and CDR2 is FYNNEI. CDR3 size: 12 residues. The V gene lost 7 bases and the J gene lost 0 bases, with 7 bases spanning the gap. The CDR3 loop reads CASTLNSYEQYF. The CDR3 DNA sequence: TGTGCCAGCACACTCAACTCCTACGAGCAGTACTTC.

This chain joins TRBV18 and TRBJ1-6; tentatively, D is TRBD1 (6 bases). The CDR3 runs 14 residues. V was trimmed by 6 bases and J by 3 bases, leaving 9 bases between them. The germline V gene has CDR1 KGHSH and CDR2 LQKENI. This chain's CDR3 is CASSSDSYNSPLHF. CDR3 coding DNA: TGTGCCAGCTCTTCGGACAGCTATAATTCACCCCTCCACTTT.

This sequence joins TRBV6-2 or TRBV6-3 and TRBJ1-2, with 7 bases matching TRBD1. The CDR3 spans 15 residues. Germline V gene lookup returns CDR1 MNHEY and CDR2 SVGEGT. J gave up 4 bases and V 2 bases, and 7 bases lay outside the gene matches. The CDR3 region has the DNA TGTGCCAGCAGTTACCTAAGGGGACAGACCTATGGCTACACCTTC. Encoded protein: CASSYLRGQTYGYTF.

The chain recombines TRBV19 with TRBJ2-5; D perhaps matches TRBD1 (6 bases). The ends were cut back, 5 bases at V and 5 bases at J, with 18 bases in the middle. Germline V CDR1 and CDR2: LNHDA, SQIVND (reference sequence). This CDR3 region has 15 residues. The CDR3 bases are TGTGCCAGTAGTCCCCGTGACAGGACCTTGGAGACCCAGTACTTC. Translating it yields CASSPRDRTLETQYF.

The chain links TRBV7-3 to TRBJ2-2; 11 nucleotides align to TRBD1. The CDR3 totals 14 residues. V was clipped by 8 bases and J by 4 bases; unmatched bases: 3. CDR1 and CDR2 from the germline V gene are SGHTA and FQGTGA. The CDR3: CASGQGAGTGELFF. The DNA for the CDR3 is TGTGCCAGCGGACAGGGGGCCGGCACCGGGGAGCTGTTTTTT. The full variable domain, in which reference TRBV7-3 and TRBJ2-2 provide the parts outside the CDR3, is GAGVSQTPSNKVTEKGKYVELRCDPISGHTALYWYRQSLGQGPEFLIYFQGTGAADDSGLPNDRFFAVRPEGSVSTLKIQRTERGDSAVYLCASGQGAGTGELFFGEGSRLTVL.

The V and J genes are TRBV6-5 and TRBJ2-5; 9 bases line up with TRBD1. V lost 6 bases, J lost 14 bases, and 13 bases stayed unmatched. Germline V gene sequence: CDR1 MNHEY, CDR2 SVGAGI. This CDR3 is 13 amino acids long. The CDR3 nucleotides are TGTGCCAGCAGGGCCGGGACAGGGCGGGAAGGATACTTC. As protein: CASRAGTGREGYF.

The chain carries TRBV18 and TRBJ1-3; 9 positions agree with TRBD1. Germline lookup yields CDR1 KGHSH and CDR2 LQKENI. The CDR3 is 15 residues long. Germline trimming cut 5 bases from V and 7 bases from J; bases unmatched to any gene: 9. Here the CDR3 reads CASSFPGQGTNTIYF. In nucleotides, the CDR3 is TGTGCCAGCTCATTCCCGGGACAGGGAACGAACACCATATATTTT.

This sequence joins TRBV2 and TRBJ2-6; D is unresolved. V was clipped by 7 bases and J by 0 bases, with 10 bases between them. CDR3 size: 15 residues. Per the germline V gene, CDR1 is SNHLY and CDR2 is FYNNEI. CDR3: CASTPLASGANVLTF. DNA for the CDR3: TGTGCCAGCACCCCCTTAGCCTCTGGGGCCAACGTCCTGACTTTC. Complete variable domain (other parts from reference TRBV2 and TRBJ2-6): EPEVTQTPSHQVTQMGQEVILRCVPISNHLYFYWYRQILGQKVEFLVSFYNNEISEKSEIFDDQFSVERPDGSNFTLKIRSTKLEDSAMYFCASTPLASGANVLTFGAGSRLTVL.

V gene TRBV10-3 combines with J gene TRBJ2-5; 8 bases are shared with TRBD2. Germline values: CDR1 ENHRY, CDR2 SYGVKD. J was trimmed by 5 bases and V by 8 bases; bases with no gene match: 13. The CDR3 has 15 amino acids. The CDR3 nucleotides read TGTGCCATCTCGGCAACCGGGACTAGTAGTGAGACCCAGTACTTC. Encoded protein: CAISATGTSSETQYF.

The rearrangement links TRBV10-1 to TRBJ2-3, with a weak D call TRBD1 (5 bases). This CDR3 is 15 amino acids long. Germline lookup yields CDR1 WNHNN and CDR2 SYGVQD (reference sequence). With 0 bases removed from V and 2 bases from J, the gap between germline ends came to 9 bases. The CDR3 bases are TGCGCCAGCAGTGAGTCGGGCAGGGCCACAGATACGCAGTATTTT. It codes for CASSESGRATDTQYF.

The genes are TRBV24-1 and TRBJ1-4; D uncertain. This CDR3 is built from 14 residues. Trimming took off 6 bases at V and 8 bases at J, with 15 bases between the two ends. Germline lookup yields CDR1 KGHDR and CDR2 SFDVKD. CDR3 nucleotides: TGTGCCACCAGTTTTCAGGCTGCTTTAGAAAAACTGTTTTTT. Translating gives CATSFQAALEKLFF.

By share of the sample, this clone is medium-sized. Additional DNA sequences in this sample encode the identical CDR3. The V gene is TRBV20-1, the J gene TRBJ1-1; no definite D call. Germline CDR1 reads DFQATT; CDR2 reads SNEGSKA (reference sequence). Trimming stripped 1 base from V and 2 bases from J, with 2 bases between. The CDR3 covers 11 residues. CDR3 region: CSARVNTEAFF. CDR3 coding DNA: TGCAGTGCTAGAGTAAACACTGAAGCTTTCTTT.

The CDR3 DNA reads as TGCGCCAGCAGTGAGACGCCCGACGGGGCCAAAAACATTCAGTACTTC. Amino acids: CASSETPDGAKNIQYF. J is TRBJ2-4 and V is TRBV10-1; D is uncertain. Trimming cost V 2 bases and J 1 base, with 12 bases left between them. Germline V gene data show CDR1 as WNHNN and CDR2 as SYGVQD (reference sequence). The length of the CDR3 is 16 residues.

V and J are TRBV28 and TRBJ1-6; tentatively, D is TRBD1 (5 bases). Germline CDR1 MDHEN, CDR2 SYDVKM. CDR3 length: 14 amino acids. The V end lost 3 bases, the J end lost 7 bases, and 10 bases lay between the germline ends. The CDR3 reads CASSLRGPNSPLHF. As DNA, the CDR3 is TGTGCCAGCAGTTTGCGGGGACCAAATTCACCCCTCCACTTT.

This sequence joins TRBV19 and TRBJ2-4, with 8 positions matching TRBD2. CDR3 length: 15 amino acids. The V gene end was trimmed by 4 bases and the J gene end by 8 bases; junction bases not matched to a gene: 10. Germline values: CDR1 LNHDA, CDR2 SQIVND (reference sequence). Here the CDR3 reads CASSSGGREVYIQYF. CDR3 nucleotides: TGTGCCAGTAGTAGCGGGGGGCGGGAGGTTTACATTCAGTACTTC.

This sequence joins TRBV2 and TRBJ1-3; D gene ambiguous. Germline values: CDR1 SNHLY, CDR2 FYNNEI. This CDR3 has 13 residues. The ends were cut back, 8 bases at V and 0 bases at J, with 8 bases in the middle. CDR3 sequence (DNA): TGTGCCAGCGGCGCGGACTCTGGAAACACCATATATTTT. Amino acid sequence: CASGADSGNTIYF.

The chain links TRBV4-1 to TRBJ1-1, with D uncertain. The CDR3 loop spans 16 amino acids. V was clipped by 1 base and J by 2 bases, with 14 bases between them. Germline V CDR1 and CDR2: MGHRA, YSYEKL. The chain's CDR3 is CASSQARGGRNTEAFF. The CDR3 bases are TGCGCCAGCAGCCAAGCCCGGGGAGGCAGAAACACTGAAGCTTTCTTT.

The genes are TRBV27 and TRBJ2-3; D possibly corresponds to TRBD1 (5 bases). Looked up from germline, CDR1 is MNHEY and CDR2 is SMNVEV (reference sequence). The CDR3 contains 15 residues. V was clipped by 3 bases and J by 3 bases, with 13 bases between them. The CDR3 DNA reads TGTGCCAGCAGTTTTCGATCAGGGATAACAGATACGCAGTATTTT. Protein product: CASSFRSGITDTQYF.

The J gene is TRBJ2-1, the V gene TRBV6-4; 7 bases line up with TRBD2. The CDR3 is 20 residues long. Germline CDR1 and CDR2: MRHNA and SNTAGT. V dropped 0 bases and J dropped 0; count of bases not matched to a gene: 14. The CDR3 sequence is CASSDSSPSSGYGSYNEQFF. CDR3 nucleotide sequence: TGTGCCAGCAGTGACTCGAGTCCTTCTAGCGGCTACGGCTCCTACAATGAGCAGTTCTTC.

This clone showed up many times. The rearrangement uses TRBV28 and TRBJ1-3, with 9 positions matching TRBD1. Germline assignment: CDR1 MDHEN and CDR2 SYDVKM. The CDR3 totals 14 residues. With 6 bases clipped from V and 2 bases from J, the junction kept 2 bases outside the gene matches. The CDR3 DNA reads TGTGCCAGCAGGAGACAGGGGGCTGGAAACACCATATATTTT. Translated, it gives CASRRQGAGNTIYF.

The chain has TRBV3-1 (or the pseudogene TRBV3-2) and TRBJ1-2; TRBD1 aligns across 7 bases. CDR1 and CDR2 from the germline V gene are LGHDT and YNNKEL (reference sequence). CDR3 length: 16 amino acids. The junction had 11 bases not matched to a gene; V was cut back by 3 bases and J by 4 bases. The CDR3 reads CASSHPQLTGPYGYTF. For the CDR3, the DNA is TGTGCCAGCAGCCACCCCCAGTTGACAGGGCCCTATGGCTACACCTTC.

This chain joins TRBV18 and TRBJ2-1; TRBD1 matches 7 bases. This CDR3 has 16 amino acids. Germline V gene sequence: CDR1 KGHSH, CDR2 LQKENI. Trimming removed 3 bases from V and 4 bases from J; junction bases left unmatched: 9. The CDR3 loop reads CASSPMGQNNYNEQFF. CDR3 DNA: TGTGCCAGCTCACCTATGGGACAGAATAATTACAATGAGCAGTTCTTC.

This rearrangement joins TRBV7-9 to TRBJ1-2; 8 bases map to TRBD1. The length of the CDR3 is 14 residues. Germline CDR1 is SEHNR and CDR2 is FQNEAQ (reference sequence). V lost 4 bases and J lost 7; bases outside the gene matches: 8. CDR3 bases: TGTGCCAGCAGCTCCAACAGGGGGGATTTTGGCTACACCTTC. This gives the protein CASSSNRGDFGYTF. Filled out from reference TRBV7-9 and TRBJ1-2, the complete variable domain reads DTGVSQNPRHKITKRGQNVTFRCDPISEHNRLYWYRQTLGQGPEFLTYFQNEAQLEKSRLLSDRFSAERPKGSFSTLEIQRTEQGDSAMYLCASSSNRGDFGYTFGSGTRLTVV.

This rearrangement joins TRBV19 to TRBJ1-1, with TRBD1 matching over 12 bases. Germline loops: CDR1 LNHDA, CDR2 SQIVND (reference sequence). With 4 bases clipped from V and 4 bases from J, the junction kept 10 bases outside the gene matches. The CDR3 covers 17 residues. As DNA, the CDR3 is TGTGCCAGTAGTAAATCCGGGACAGGGGGCGGCGGCACTGAAGCTTTCTTT. As protein: CASSKSGTGGGGTEAFF.

This clone was recorded once. In DNA form, the CDR3 reads TGTGCCAGCAGCTTACCCCTCCTCGAGCAGTACTTC. Translation gives CASSLPLLEQYF. This chain links TRBV7-2 with TRBJ2-7; no definite D call. There are 12 residues in the CDR3. Germline V CDR1 and CDR2: SGHTA, FQGNSA. Trimming took 2 bases from V and 6 from J, leaving 8 bases between them.

The chain couples TRBV5-5 to TRBJ1-2, with TRBD1 matching over 7 bases. This CDR3 is 15 amino acids long. Germline-derived CDR1 and CDR2 are SGHKS and YYEKEE (reference sequence). V was pared by 0 bases and J by 4 bases, with 6 bases of the junction left unmatched. In DNA, the CDR3 is TGTGCCAGCAGCTTGGAAGGTGACAGGGTCTATGGCTACACCTTC. Protein product: CASSLEGDRVYGYTF.

The chain links TRBV6-4 to TRBJ1-5; 7 bases line up with TRBD1. The J segment lost 9 bases and the V segment lost 3 bases, leaving 8 bases of the junction unmatched. The CDR3 has 14 amino acids. The germline CDR1 and CDR2 sequences are MRHNA and SNTAGT. In DNA, the CDR3 is TGTGCCAGCAGTGAAGACCAGGGGGGACGGCCCCAGCATTTT. Protein product: CASSEDQGGRPQHF.

To note about this clone: Other DNA sequences of this sample code for an identical CDR3. The CDR3 nucleotides are TGTGCCAGCAGTTTTCGGGTGAATGAGCAGTTCTTC. Amino acid sequence: CASSFRVNEQFF. The chain carries TRBV28 and TRBJ2-1; D not resolved. The V end lost 3 bases, the J end lost 7 bases, and 7 bases lay between the germline ends. The CDR3 runs 12 residues. CDR1 and CDR2 (germline): MDHEN, SYDVKM.